The clone carrying this TCR beta chain was seen repeatedly, ten times or more. It was RNA transcripts that yielded the amplified TCR beta CDR3 regions. TCR CDR3 underwent first-round RT-PCR with the HTBI primer set. In TCRdb, the multiplex PCR reads were re-called with MiXCR into one record per CDR3 protein. The table has about 290,000 distinct CDR3 sequences, 16% seen once; the top ten hold approximately 31%. This sample was included in a study of T cells in Graves' hyperthyroidism and ophthalmopathy. Hyperthyroidism of Graves' type that showed no ophthalmopathy progression within 18 months was stable. Fresh 10 ml peripheral blood yielded PBMCs. The CDR3 sequence is 17 residues long. CDR1 and CDR2 from the germline V gene are SNHLY and FYNNEI. With V trimmed by 6 bases and J by 6 bases, 19 bases remained unmatched.

This TCR was sampled from a man between 25 and 39 years old with Graves' hyperthyroidism. The source material was blood. The V call is TRBV2, the J call TRBJ2-5; 7 bases line up with TRBD2. As DNA, the CDR3 is TGTGCCAGCAGGGGGTTGGCTAGCGGCTCCTTCGCTAAGACCCAGTACTTC. It specifies CASRGLASGSFAKTQYF.